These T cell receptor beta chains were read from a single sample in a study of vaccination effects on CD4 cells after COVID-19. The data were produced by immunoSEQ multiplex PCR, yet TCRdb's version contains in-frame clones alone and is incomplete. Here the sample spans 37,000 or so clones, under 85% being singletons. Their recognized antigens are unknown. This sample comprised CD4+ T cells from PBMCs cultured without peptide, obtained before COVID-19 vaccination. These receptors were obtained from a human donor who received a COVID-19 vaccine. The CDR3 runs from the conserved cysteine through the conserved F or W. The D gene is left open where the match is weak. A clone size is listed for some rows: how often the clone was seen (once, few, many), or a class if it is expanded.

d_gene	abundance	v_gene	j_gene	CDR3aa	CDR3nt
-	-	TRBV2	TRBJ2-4	CASGAKNIQYF	TGTGCCAGCGGGGCCAAAAACATTCAGTACTTC
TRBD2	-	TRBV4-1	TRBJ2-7	CASSQDSGTYEQYF	TGCGCCAGCAGCCAAGATAGCGGGACCTACGAGCAGTACTTC
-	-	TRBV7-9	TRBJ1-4	CASSLTGGNEKLFF	TGTGCCAGCAGCTTAACGGGGGGAAATGAAAAACTGTTTTTT
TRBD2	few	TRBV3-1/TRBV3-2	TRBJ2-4	CASSQVGLAQNIQYF	TGTGCCAGCAGCCAAGTCGGACTAGCCCAAAACATTCAGTACTTC
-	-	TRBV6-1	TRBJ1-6	CASSEIGGGNSPLHF	TGTGCCAGCAGTGAAATAGGCGGGGGCAATTCACCCCTCCACTTT
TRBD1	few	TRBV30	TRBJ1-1	CAWDRVSEAFF	TGTGCCTGGGACAGGGTCTCTGAAGCTTTCTTT
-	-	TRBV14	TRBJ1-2	CASSLGLKNYGYTF	TGTGCCAGCAGCCTCGGACTGAAGAACTATGGCTACACCTTC
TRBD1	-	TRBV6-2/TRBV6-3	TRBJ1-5	CASSYLQGAGNQPQHF	TGTGCCAGCAGTTACTTGCAGGGGGCAGGCAATCAGCCCCAGCATTTT
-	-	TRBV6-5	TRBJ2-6	CASSWSPGGANVLTF	TGTGCCAGCAGTTGGTCCCCAGGGGGGGCCAACGTCCTGACTTTC
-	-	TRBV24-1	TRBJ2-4	CATSDTPGTRLAKNIQYF	TGTGCCACCAGTGATACTCCGGGGACCAGGCTAGCCAAAAACATTCAGTACTTC
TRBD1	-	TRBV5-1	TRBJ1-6	CASSLTGAYSPLHF	TGCGCCAGCAGCTTGACAGGGGCCTATTCACCCCTCCACTTT
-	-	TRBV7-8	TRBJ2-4	CASSLFFGSGPLAKNIQYF	TGTGCCAGCAGCTTGTTCTTCGGTAGCGGACCATTAGCCAAAAACATTCAGTACTTC
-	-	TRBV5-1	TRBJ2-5	CASSLGTQRGETQYF	TGCGCCAGCAGCTTGGGGACACAACGAGGAGAGACCCAGTACTTC
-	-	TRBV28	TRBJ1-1	CASTGGQRRTEAFF	TGTGCCAGCACTGGGGGGCAGCGTCGCACTGAAGCTTTCTTT
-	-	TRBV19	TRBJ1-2	CASSTLTRPYGYTF	TGTGCCAGTAGTACCCTGACGAGGCCCTATGGCTACACCTTC
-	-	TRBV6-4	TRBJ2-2	CASSDGGTGELFF	TGTGCCAGCAGTGACGGGGGCACCGGGGAGCTGTTTTTT
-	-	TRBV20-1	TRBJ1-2	CSASGGYGYTF	TGCAGTGCTAGTGGGGGCTATGGCTACACCTTC
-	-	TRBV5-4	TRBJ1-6	CASSLEDSLNSPLHF	TGTGCCAGCAGCCTGGAGGACAGCCTCAATTCACCCCTCCACTTT
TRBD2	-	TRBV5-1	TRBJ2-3	CASSLNIAGLGDTQYF	TGCGCCAGCAGCCTCAACATAGCGGGATTGGGAGATACGCAGTATTTT
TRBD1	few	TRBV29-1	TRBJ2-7	CSVGTGFLGTYEQYF	TGCAGCGTCGGGACAGGGTTCCTTGGAACCTACGAGCAGTACTTC
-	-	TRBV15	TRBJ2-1	CATSGSFLNEQFF	TGTGCCACCAGCGGGAGTTTTCTCAATGAGCAGTTCTTC
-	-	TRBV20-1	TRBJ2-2	CSASASLNTGELFF	TGCAGTGCTAGTGCCTCATTAAACACCGGGGAGCTGTTTTTT
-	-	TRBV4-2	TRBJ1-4	CASSTWGGGTNEKLFF	TGTGCCAGCAGCACGTGGGGGGGAGGGACTAATGAAAAACTGTTTTTT
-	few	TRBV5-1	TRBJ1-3	CASSLEAASGNTIYF	TGCGCCAGCAGCTTGGAGGCAGCATCTGGAAACACCATATATTTT
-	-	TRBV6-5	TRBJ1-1	CASRMDDAGLEAFF	TGTGCCAGCAGAATGGACGACGCCGGCCTTGAAGCTTTCTTT
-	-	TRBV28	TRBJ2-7	CASSLPGTKAYEQYF	TGTGCCAGCAGTTTACCAGGTACTAAAGCCTACGAGCAGTACTTC
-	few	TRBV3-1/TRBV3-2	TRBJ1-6	CASRNANSPLHF	TGTGCCAGCCGTAATGCGAATTCACCCCTCCACTTT
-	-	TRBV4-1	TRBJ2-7	CASSQVGRISKEQYF	TGCGCCAGCAGCCAAGTTGGCAGGATCTCTAAAGAGCAGTACTTC
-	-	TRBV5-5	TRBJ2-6	CASSTPGLSSGANVLTF	TGTGCCAGCAGCACGCCGGGACTGAGCTCTGGGGCCAACGTCCTGACTTTC
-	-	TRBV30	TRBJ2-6	CAWSGQWEANVLTF	TGTGCCTGGAGTGGGCAGTGGGAGGCCAACGTCCTGACTTTC
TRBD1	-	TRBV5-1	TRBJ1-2	CASSFGQEVNYGYTF	TGCGCCAGCAGTTTCGGACAGGAAGTTAACTATGGCTACACCTTC
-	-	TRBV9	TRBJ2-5	CASSVGAGGPETQYF	TGTGCCAGCAGCGTAGGGGCAGGGGGGCCAGAGACCCAGTACTTC
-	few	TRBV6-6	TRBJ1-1	CASSPSFTGNTEAFF	TGTGCCAGCAGTCCGTCCTTCACAGGGAACACTGAAGCTTTCTTT
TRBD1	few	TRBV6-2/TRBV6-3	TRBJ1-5	CASSRTGEGQPQHF	TGTGCCAGCAGTAGGACAGGAGAGGGGCAGCCCCAGCATTTT
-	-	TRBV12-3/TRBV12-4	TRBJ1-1	CASTLGEGTEAFF	TGTGCCAGCACCCTCGGGGAGGGCACTGAAGCTTTCTTT
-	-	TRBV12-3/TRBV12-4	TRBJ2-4	CASTSRSNIQYF	TGTGCCAGCACCTCCCGCTCAAACATTCAGTACTTC
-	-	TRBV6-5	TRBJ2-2	CASSRRFEGTGELFF	TGTGCCAGCAGCAGACGATTTGAGGGGACCGGGGAGCTGTTTTTT
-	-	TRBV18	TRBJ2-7	CASSPPGTAYEQYF	TGTGCCAGCTCACCACCCGGGACCGCCTACGAGCAGTACTTC
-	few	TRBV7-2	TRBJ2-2	CASSLEGELFF	TGTGCCAGCAGCTTAGAAGGGGAGCTGTTTTTT